Reported below is one T cell receptor beta chain. The CDR3 has 18 residues. V gave up 1 base and J gave up 1 base; unmatched junction bases: 10. CDR1 KGHSH and CDR2 LQKENI come from the germline V gene. This record comes from a study of blood T cell repertoires in COVID-19. About the research overall: Both acute and convalescent COVID-19 samples were obtained from the United States, Italy and Spain.

Per the authors' pipeline: Cell counts per sample came from amplifying reference gene primers. Method: immunoSEQ multiplex PCR; TCRdb's copy keeps in-frame clones and lacks some. The V and J calls and clone size were taken over from that table, and D and trimming were inferred from the DNA. The sample records about 54,000 clones, about 85% being singletons. V is TRBV18 and J is TRBJ1-2; TRBD1 matches at 9 bases. The sequencing input was peripheral blood. The origin of this receptor is a man in his fifties or sixties with acute or convalescent COVID-19. The CDR3 loop is CASSPLPGQGYNNYGYTF. Written as DNA, the CDR3 is TGTGCCAGCTCACCACTCCCGGGACAGGGATACAATAACTATGGCTACACCTTC.